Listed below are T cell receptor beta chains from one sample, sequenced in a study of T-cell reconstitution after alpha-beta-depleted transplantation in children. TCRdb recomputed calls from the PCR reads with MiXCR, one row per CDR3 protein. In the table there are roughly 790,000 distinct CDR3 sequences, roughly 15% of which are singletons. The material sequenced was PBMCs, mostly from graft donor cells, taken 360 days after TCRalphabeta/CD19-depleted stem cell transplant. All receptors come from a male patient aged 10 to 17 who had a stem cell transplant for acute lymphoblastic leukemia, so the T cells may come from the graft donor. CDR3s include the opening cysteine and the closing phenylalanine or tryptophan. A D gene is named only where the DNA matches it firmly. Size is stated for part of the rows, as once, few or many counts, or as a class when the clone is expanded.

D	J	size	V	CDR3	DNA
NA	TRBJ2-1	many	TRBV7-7	CASSSGTPEGEQFF	TGTGCCAGCAGCTCGGGGACTCCGGAGGGTGAGCAGTTCTTC
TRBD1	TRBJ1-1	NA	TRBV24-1	CATQGARTEAFF	TGTGCCACCCAGGGGGCGAGGACTGAAGCTTTCTTT
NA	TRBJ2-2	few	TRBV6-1	CASSEMHRAELFF	TGTGCCAGCAGTGAAATGCATAGGGCGGAGCTGTTTTTT
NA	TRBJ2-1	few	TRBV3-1	CASSQARGEYNEQFF	TGTGCCAGCAGCCAAGCCCGGGGAGAGTACAATGAGCAGTTCTTC
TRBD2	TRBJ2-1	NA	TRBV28	CASSLTSGGFARFF	TGTGCCAGCAGTTTGACTAGCGGGGGATTTGCACGGTTCTTC
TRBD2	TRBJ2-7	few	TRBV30	CAWSASAGESYEQYF	TGTGCCTGGAGCGCCTCGGCGGGGGAGTCCTACGAGCAGTACTTC
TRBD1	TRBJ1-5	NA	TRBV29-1	CSAGTGYNQPQHF	TGCAGCGCCGGGACAGGGTACAATCAGCCCCAGCATTTT
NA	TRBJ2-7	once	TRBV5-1	CASSLRETGNEQYF	TGCGCCAGCAGCTTAAGGGAGACGGGGAACGAGCAGTACTTC
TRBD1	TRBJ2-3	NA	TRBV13	CASSTSGTANTDTQYF	TGTGCCAGCAGCACATCCGGGACAGCCAACACAGATACGCAGTATTTT
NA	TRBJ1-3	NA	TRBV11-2	CASSPGALQNTIYF	TGTGCCAGCAGCCCAGGGGCCTTGCAAAACACCATATATTTT
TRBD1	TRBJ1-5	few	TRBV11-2	CASSLMGGTGSLNQPQHF	TGTGCCAGCAGCTTAATGGGAGGGACAGGTAGCCTCAATCAGCCCCAGCATTTT
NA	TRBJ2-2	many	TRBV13	CASGVGELFF	TGTGCCAGCGGGGTCGGGGAGCTGTTTTTT
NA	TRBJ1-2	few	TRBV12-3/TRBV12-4	CASSLGSSGGTDGYTF	TGTGCCAGCAGTTTAGGGTCATCGGGTGGAACGGATGGCTACACCTTC
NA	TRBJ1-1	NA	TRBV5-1	CASSLDGAAFF	TGCGCCAGCAGCTTGGATGGGGCAGCTTTCTTT
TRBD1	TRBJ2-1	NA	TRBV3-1	CASSPVDRVNEQFF	TGTGCCAGCAGCCCCGTTGACAGGGTGAATGAGCAGTTCTTC
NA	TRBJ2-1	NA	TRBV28	CASSYPWGGGGTYNEQFF	TGTGCCAGCAGTTACCCTTGGGGAGGCGGAGGAACCTACAATGAGCAGTTCTTC
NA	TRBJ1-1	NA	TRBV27	CASSVRDPGPKMNTEAFF	TGTGCCAGCAGTGTAAGGGATCCGGGACCCAAGATGAACACTGAAGCTTTCTTT
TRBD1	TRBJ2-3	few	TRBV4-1	CASSQPRTGETQYF	TGCGCCAGCAGCCAACCAAGGACAGGGGAGACGCAGTATTTT
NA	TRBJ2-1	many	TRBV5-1	CASSLDPSYSEQFF	TGCGCCAGCAGCTTGGACCCTAGCTATAGTGAGCAGTTCTTC
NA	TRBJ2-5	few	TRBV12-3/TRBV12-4	CASSRLGAQYF	TGTGCCAGCAGTCGTCTAGGTGCCCAGTACTTC
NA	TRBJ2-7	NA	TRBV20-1	CSAIKTRQNYEQYF	TGCAGTGCTATTAAGACTCGGCAGAACTACGAGCAGTACTTC
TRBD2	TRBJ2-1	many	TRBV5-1	CASSLAPSGINEQFF	TGCGCCAGCAGCTTGGCACCTAGCGGGATCAATGAGCAGTTCTTC
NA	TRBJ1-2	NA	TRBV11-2	CASSLDLGRGYTF	TGTGCCAGCAGCTTAGATCTGGGGAGAGGCTACACCTTC
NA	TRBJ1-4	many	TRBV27	CASSSPRVAPNEKLFF	TGTGCCAGCAGTTCCCCTAGGGTAGCGCCTAATGAAAAACTGTTTTTT
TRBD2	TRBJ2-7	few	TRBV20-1	CSARSGSSYEQYF	TGCAGTGCTAGGAGCGGGAGCTCCTACGAGCAGTACTTC
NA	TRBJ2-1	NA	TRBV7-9	CASSLGPGSVNEQFF	TGTGCCAGCAGCTTAGGCCCGGGATCGGTCAATGAGCAGTTCTTC
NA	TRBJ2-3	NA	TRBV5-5	CASRGWATDTQYF	TGTGCCAGCAGGGGGTGGGCAACAGATACGCAGTATTTT
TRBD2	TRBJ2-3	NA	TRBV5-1	CASSGSGRTDTQYF	TGCGCCAGCAGCGGTAGCGGGCGCACAGATACGCAGTATTTT
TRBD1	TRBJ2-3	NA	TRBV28	CASSFWTGGTDTQYF	TGTGCCAGCAGTTTCTGGACAGGGGGCACAGATACGCAGTATTTT
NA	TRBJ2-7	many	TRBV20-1	CSATHSYEQYF	TGCAGTGCTACCCACTCCTACGAGCAGTACTTC
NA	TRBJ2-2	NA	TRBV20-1	CSAPGTLQINTGELFF	TGCAGTGCTCCCGGGACACTCCAGATAAACACCGGGGAGCTGTTTTTT
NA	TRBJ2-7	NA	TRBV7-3	CASSLMGGAYEQYF	TGTGCCAGCAGCTTAATGGGGGGGGCTTACGAGCAGTACTTC
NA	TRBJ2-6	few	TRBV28	CASSLMVGGANVLTF	TGTGCCAGCAGTTTAATGGTTGGTGGGGCCAACGTCCTGACTTTC
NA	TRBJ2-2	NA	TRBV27	CASSWSWVVARHTGELFF	TGTGCCAGCAGTTGGTCCTGGGTTGTGGCTCGGCACACCGGGGAGCTGTTTTTT
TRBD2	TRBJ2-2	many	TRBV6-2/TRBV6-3	CASRRLAVNTGELFF	TGTGCCAGCAGGCGGCTAGCGGTAAACACCGGGGAGCTGTTTTTT
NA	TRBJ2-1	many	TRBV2	CASSARTYDEQFF	TGTGCCAGCAGTGCCCGAACCTATGATGAGCAGTTCTTC
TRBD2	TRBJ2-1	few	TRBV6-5	CASSYGVAGYNEQFF	TGTGCCAGCAGTTACGGGGTAGCGGGTTACAATGAGCAGTTCTTC
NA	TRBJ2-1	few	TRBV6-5	CASSYYSADNEQFF	TGTGCCAGCAGTTACTATAGCGCTGACAATGAGCAGTTCTTC
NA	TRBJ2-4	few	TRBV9	CASSTPQGGEDLAKNIQYF	TGTGCCAGCAGCACGCCGCAAGGGGGGGAGGATCTAGCCAAAAACATTCAGTACTTC
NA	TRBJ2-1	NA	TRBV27	CASSPSPADSYNEQFF	TGTGCCAGCAGTCCCTCCCCAGCGGACTCCTACAATGAGCAGTTCTTC
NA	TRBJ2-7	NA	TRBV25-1	CASSESRSGQLFIGYEQYF	TGTGCCAGCAGTGAATCTCGCTCGGGTCAGTTATTTATCGGTTACGAGCAGTACTTC
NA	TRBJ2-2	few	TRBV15	CATSRDRWEGDTGELFF	TGTGCCACCAGCAGAGATAGGTGGGAGGGGGACACCGGGGAGCTGTTTTTT
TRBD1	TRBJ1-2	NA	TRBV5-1	CASSLQLDRRAGYTF	TGCGCCAGCAGCCTTCAATTGGACAGGCGGGCTGGCTACACCTTC
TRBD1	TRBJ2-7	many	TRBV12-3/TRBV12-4	CASTLGQVYEQYF	TGTGCCAGCACCCTAGGACAGGTCTACGAGCAGTACTTC